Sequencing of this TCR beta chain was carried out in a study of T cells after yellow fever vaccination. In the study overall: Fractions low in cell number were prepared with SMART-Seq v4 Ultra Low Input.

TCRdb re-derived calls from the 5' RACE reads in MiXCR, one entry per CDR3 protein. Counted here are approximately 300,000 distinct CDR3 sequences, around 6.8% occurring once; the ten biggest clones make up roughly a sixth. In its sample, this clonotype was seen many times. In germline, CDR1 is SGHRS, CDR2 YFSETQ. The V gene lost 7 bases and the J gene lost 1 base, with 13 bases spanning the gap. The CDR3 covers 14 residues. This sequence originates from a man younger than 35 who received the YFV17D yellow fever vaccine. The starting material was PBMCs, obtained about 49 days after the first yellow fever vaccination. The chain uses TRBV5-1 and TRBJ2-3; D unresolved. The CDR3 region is CASAPILGTDTQYF. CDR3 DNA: TGCGCCAGCGCCCCGATACTTGGCACAGATACGCAGTATTTT.